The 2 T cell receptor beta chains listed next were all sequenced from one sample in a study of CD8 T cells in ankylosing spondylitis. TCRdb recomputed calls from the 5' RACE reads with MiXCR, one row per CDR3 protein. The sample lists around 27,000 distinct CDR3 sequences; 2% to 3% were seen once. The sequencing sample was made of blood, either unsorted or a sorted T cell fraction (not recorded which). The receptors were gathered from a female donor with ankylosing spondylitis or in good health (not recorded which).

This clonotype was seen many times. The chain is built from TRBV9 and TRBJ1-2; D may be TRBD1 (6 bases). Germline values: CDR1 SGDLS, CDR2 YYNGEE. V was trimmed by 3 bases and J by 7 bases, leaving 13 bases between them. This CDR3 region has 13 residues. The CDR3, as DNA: TGTGCCAGCAGCGCTCGAGGGACATCTGGCTACACCTTC. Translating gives CASSARGTSGYTF.

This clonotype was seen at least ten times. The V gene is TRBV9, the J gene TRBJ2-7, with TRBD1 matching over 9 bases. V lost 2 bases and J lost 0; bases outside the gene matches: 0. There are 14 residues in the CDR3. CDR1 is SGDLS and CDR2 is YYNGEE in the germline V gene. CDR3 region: CASSVTGGSYEQYF. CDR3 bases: TGTGCCAGCAGCGTGACAGGGGGCTCCTACGAGCAGTACTTC. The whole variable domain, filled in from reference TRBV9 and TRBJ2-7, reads DSGVTQTPKHLITATGQRVTLRCSPRSGDLSVYWYQQSLDQGLQFLIQYYNGEERAKGNILERFSAQQFPDLHSELNLSSLELGDSALYFCASSVTGGSYEQYFGPGTRLTVT.